This TCR beta chain was identified in a study of post-analysis software for immune sequencing data. The TCR beta cDNA libraries contained unique molecular identifiers. TCRdb itself ran the PCR reads through MiXCR, one entry per CDR3 protein. Here the sample spans 430,000 or so distinct CDR3 sequences, less than 40% being singletons. This clonotype was seen only once. What it binds is unknown. CDR3 length: 15 residues. The germline CDR1 and CDR2 sequences are SGHKS and YYEKEE (reference sequence). The study, taken as a whole, reports: With F measure, samples from one preparation batch clustered together strongly. In patients, TRBV5-6, TRBV5-1 and TRBV20-1 belonged to five TRBV segments found more frequently than in controls. Diversity measured as normalized Chao1 was significantly lower in multiple sclerosis patients than in controls.

The gene calls are TRBV5-5 and TRBJ2-7; D possibly matches TRBD1 or TRBD2 (6 bases each). Matching the DNA end better, TRBJ2-5 makes the J call doubtful. This TCR was recovered from a girl aged 2-10 years with multiple sclerosis. Source material: blood. CDR3: CASSLLGGKMETQYF. The CDR3 bases are TGTGCCAGCAGCTTGTTAGGGGGGAAGATGGAGACCCAGTACTTC.